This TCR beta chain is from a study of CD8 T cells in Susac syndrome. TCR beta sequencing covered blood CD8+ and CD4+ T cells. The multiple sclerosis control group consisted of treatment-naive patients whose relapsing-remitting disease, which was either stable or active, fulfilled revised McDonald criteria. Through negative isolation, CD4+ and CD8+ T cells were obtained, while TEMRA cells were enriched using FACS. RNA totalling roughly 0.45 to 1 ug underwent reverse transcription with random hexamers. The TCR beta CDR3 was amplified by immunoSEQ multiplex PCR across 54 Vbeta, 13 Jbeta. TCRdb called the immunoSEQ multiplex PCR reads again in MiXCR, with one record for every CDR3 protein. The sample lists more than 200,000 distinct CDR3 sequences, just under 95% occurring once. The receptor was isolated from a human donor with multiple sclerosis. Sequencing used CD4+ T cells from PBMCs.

In DNA form, the CDR3 reads TGTGCCTCGTCATCTACAGGGCCGGGGGCAGATACGCAGTATTTT. Amino acid sequence: CASSSTGPGADTQYF. The chain recombines TRBV10-3 with TRBJ2-3; TRBD1 or TRBD2 may be the D gene (6 bases each). Between the trimmed V and J ends, which lost 11 bases and 4 bases, there was a span of 22 bases. The CDR3 has 15 residues. Germline V gives CDR1 ENHRY, CDR2 SYGVKD.